Listed here is a single T cell receptor (beta chain). As yet, its antigen is unknown. Specified time point: week 35, safety follow-up. Topical imiquimod accompanied each vaccine dose, which consisted of 300 ug of mutant IDH1 20-mer peptide. The data belong to a study of a mutant IDH1 vaccine in newly diagnosed glioma. This table comes from immunoSEQ multiplex PCR, and its TCRdb copy is limited to in-frame clones, with some not included. The table includes fewer than 30,000 clones, 75% to 90% detected once. V lost 0 bases to trimming and J lost 4 bases, with 11 bases between them. Per germline, CDR1 SGHRS and CDR2 YFSETQ. This CDR3 comprises 16 residues.

The TCR was taken from a man aged 30 to 45 with glioma. Sequenced here: PBMCs, sampled from a glioma patient whose treatment included an IDH1 peptide vaccine. V and J are TRBV5-1 and TRBJ1-6; tentatively, D is TRBD1 (5 bases). The CDR3 loop is CASSLGQQAYNSPLHF. The CDR3 DNA is TGCGCCAGCAGCTTGGGACAGCAAGCTTATAATTCACCCCTCCACTTT.